This TCR beta chain was sequenced during a study of T-cell memory formation after mild COVID-19. This clonotype was observed a handful of times. Trimming left V 0 bases short and J 0 bases short, with 13 bases between. Germline CDR1 and CDR2: SGHRS and YFSETQ. CDR3 size: 16 residues. TCRdb reprocessed the 5' RACE reads via MiXCR and lists one record per CDR3 protein. The sample carries 100,000 to 150,000 distinct CDR3 sequences, 15% to 20% recorded once. The gene calls are TRBV5-1 and TRBJ2-7; possible D gene TRBD1, 6 bases. This sequence originates from a man between 18 and 35 years old who had mild COVID-19 (a few samples of this study predate the infection). Cell type and time point are not known. The material sequenced was PBMCs or a T cell subset sorted from them (not recorded which). The CDR3 spells CASSLAPGQSSYEQYV. CDR3 sequence (DNA): TGCGCCAGCAGCTTGGCACCCGGACAGAGCTCCTACGAGCAGTACGTC.